The sequence of this T cell receptor (beta chain) was determined in a study of cytomegalovirus exposure and HLA in healthy donors. Primers for the PCR totalled 60 Vbeta and 13 Jbeta. Repertoires were generated with immunoSEQ multiplex PCR, while TCRdb's copy carries only in-frame clones and drops some. This table holds some 150,000 clones, about 82% found once. The germline CDR1 and CDR2 sequences are SGHDT and YYEEEE. The CDR3 spans 18 residues. V gave up 0 bases and J gave up 3 bases; unmatched junction bases: 12. The sequence derives from a male donor in good health and CMV-seronegative. Sequencing was done on a sample of PBMCs. J is TRBJ1-1 and V is TRBV5-6; 9 bases fit TRBD1. The CDR3 region is CASSLASGTGIFYTEAFF. CDR3 DNA: TGTGCCAGCAGCTTGGCCTCAGGGACAGGGATTTTCTACACTGAAGCTTTCTTT.